The next 21 T cell receptor beta chains were all read from a single sample in a study of identical twins. Via MiXCR, TCRdb re-called the 5' RACE reads, giving one row per CDR3 protein. The sample has approximately 590,000 distinct CDR3 sequences; just under 10% are singletons. These same data were also listed under a study on yellow fever vaccine responses in identical twins.

Source material: PBMCs. Source of these receptors: a woman aged 18-30 years in good health.

In its sample, this clonotype was seen a few times. This chain connects TRBV10-3 to TRBJ1-4; 8 bases map to TRBD1. CDR1 ENHRY and CDR2 SYGVKD come from the germline V gene. After removal of 6 bases from V and 4 bases from J, the junction contained 4 bases not matched to a gene. CDR3 length: 14 residues. CDR3 nucleotide sequence: TGTGCCATCAGGGAGACAGGGGATAATGAAAAACTGTTTTTT. Its protein product is CAIRETGDNEKLFF.

V usage is TRBV2 and J usage is TRBJ2-2; 14 bases align to TRBD2. This CDR3 is built from 15 residues. V was pared by 6 bases and J by 6 bases, with 3 bases of the junction left unmatched. Germline loops: CDR1 SNHLY, CDR2 FYNNEI. The CDR3 region has the DNA TGTGCCAGCAGAGGGACTAGCGGGAGTTCCGGGGAGCTGTTTTTT. Translation gives CASRGTSGSSGELFF. Full variable domain (missing parts from reference TRBV2 and TRBJ2-2): EPEVTQTPSHQVTQMGQEVILRCVPISNHLYFYWYRQILGQKVEFLVSFYNNEISEKSEIFDDQFSVERPDGSNFTLKIRSTKLEDSAMYFCASRGTSGSSGELFFGEGSRLTVL.

This clonotype was detected only a few times. V gene TRBV12-3 or TRBV12-4 combines with J gene TRBJ2-7; 16 nucleotides align to TRBD2. V lost 6 bases to trimming and J lost 5 bases; unmatched junction nucleotides: 7. CDR3 length equals 16 residues. The CDR3 nucleotides read TGTGCCAGCAGCTACGGGACTAGCGGGGGGGCCCACGAGCAGTACTTC. Protein product: CASSYGTSGGAHEQYF.

There are many counts of this clonotype. This chain connects TRBV20-1 to TRBJ2-7; TRBD2 agrees at 8 bases. This CDR3 is 15 amino acids long. CDR1 and CDR2 (germline): DFQATT, SNEGSKA (reference sequence). Losses at the gene ends were 0 bases for V and 3 bases for J; bases not matched to a gene: 7. CDR3 bases: TGCAGTGCTAGAGACCTAGGGACTAGTTACTACGAGCAGTACTTC. The encoded protein is CSARDLGTSYYEQYF.

This clonotype was observed many times. The chain joins TRBV9 to TRBJ1-1, with 8 bases identical to TRBD1. This CDR3 has 14 residues. The germline V gene encodes CDR1 SGDLS and CDR2 YYNGEE. V shed 2 bases, J shed 3 bases, and the junction held 3 bases outside the gene matches. This CDR3 is CASSVGQGDTEAFF. The CDR3 DNA follows: TGTGCCAGCAGCGTCGGACAGGGAGACACTGAAGCTTTCTTT.

This clonotype was observed a few times. V gene TRBV12-3 or TRBV12-4 combines with J gene TRBJ2-1; the match to TRBD2 covers 7 bases. The CDR3 loop spans 13 amino acids. The ends lost 6 bases at V and 4 bases at J; junction bases unmatched: 3. The DNA of the CDR3 is TGTGCCAGCAGCCGGCGGGAGTACAATGAGCAGTTCTTC. Encoded protein: CASSRREYNEQFF.

The genes are TRBV7-3 and TRBJ2-7, with D perhaps TRBD1 or TRBD2 (5 bases each). The CDR3 runs to 14 residues. V lost 5 bases, J lost 6 bases, and 17 bases lay in between. Germline V lookup: CDR1 SGHTA, CDR2 FQGTGA. CDR3 loop: CASSPGPTAREQYF. CDR3 in DNA: TGTGCCAGCAGCCCGGGACCGACCGCCCGCGAGCAGTACTTC.

This clonotype has just a few counts. This sequence joins TRBV5-1 and TRBJ1-1; 7 bases map to TRBD1. The CDR3 totals 15 residues. The V segment lost 4 bases and the J segment 1 base; nucleotides outside the gene matches: 7. CDR1 and CDR2 (germline): SGHRS, YFSETQ. The CDR3 region has the DNA TGCGCCAGCAGCAGGACCGGGACAGCGAACACTGAAGCTTTCTTT. Encoded protein: CASSRTGTANTEAFF.

The V and J genes are TRBV4-1 and TRBJ2-3, with 9 bases lining up with TRBD1. The CDR3 is 15 amino acids. Germline assignment: CDR1 MGHRA and CDR2 YSYEKL. Trimming removed 4 bases from V and 5 bases from J; junction bases left unmatched: 7. The CDR3 reads CASSLRDRALDTQYF. The CDR3 DNA reads TGCGCCAGCAGCCTCCGGGACAGGGCTTTAGATACGCAGTATTTT.

The chain has TRBV5-1 and TRBJ2-7; 13 bases line up with TRBD2. The germline CDR1 and CDR2 sequences are SGHRS and YFSETQ. Unmatched junction bases numbered 4, after V lost 4 bases and J lost 0 bases. The CDR3 totals 16 residues. CDR3 bases: TGCGCCAGCAGCCAGACTAGCGGGGGGAGCTCCTACGAGCAGTACTTC. Residues: CASSQTSGGSSYEQYF.

The chain combines TRBV6-2 or TRBV6-3 with TRBJ2-3; TRBD2 matches 14 bases. V gave up 10 bases and J gave up 2 bases; unmatched junction bases: 5. Germline V gene data show CDR1 as MNHEY and CDR2 as SVGEGT. CDR3 size: 15 residues. The CDR3 bases are TGTGCCATCGGGACTAGCGGGAGTTACACAGATACGCAGTATTTT. Amino acid sequence: CAIGTSGSYTDTQYF.

The gene calls are TRBV19 and TRBJ2-1; TRBD2 matches at 8 bases. CDR3 size: 16 residues. With V trimmed by 10 bases and J by 4 bases, 15 bases remained unmatched. Per the germline V gene, CDR1 is LNHDA and CDR2 is SQIVND (reference sequence). The CDR3, as DNA: TGTGCCACTATAATGGAGGCGGGGGGCCCTTACAATGAGCAGTTCTTC. It yields the protein CATIMEAGGPYNEQFF.

CDR3 loop: CSVTGLSETQYF. CDR3 nucleotides: TGCAGCGTAACAGGGCTCTCCGAGACCCAGTACTTC. The rearrangement joins TRBV29-1 to TRBJ2-5, with D perhaps TRBD1 (6 bases). V lost 6 bases, J lost 5 bases, and 13 bases lay in between. Germline assignment: CDR1 SQVTM and CDR2 ANQGSEA. This CDR3 has 12 residues. Full variable domain (remainder filled in from reference TRBV29-1 and TRBJ2-5): SAVISQKPSRDICQRGTSLTIQCQVDSQVTMMFWYRQQPGQSLTLIATANQGSEATYESGFVIDKFPISRPNLTFSTLTVSNMSPEDSSIYLCSVTGLSETQYFGPGTRLLVL.

This clonotype was detected many times. The rearrangement uses TRBV4-2 and TRBJ2-7; D might be TRBD1 (6 bases). The V gene's germline CDR1 is LGHNA and CDR2 YNFKEQ. The CDR3 spans 12 residues. The ends were cut back, 0 bases at V and 10 bases at J, with 10 bases in the middle. The CDR3 loop is CASSQEGAEQYF. The CDR3 bases are TGTGCCAGCAGCCAAGAGGGGGCCGAACAGTACTTC.

The chain uses TRBV12-3 or TRBV12-4 and TRBJ2-2; no clear D gene. CDR3 length: 15 amino acids. The V end was cut by 3 bases, the J end by 2 bases, with 10 bases between. The CDR3 coding sequence is TGTGCCAGCAGTTTTGAACTCGCCAACACCGGGGAGCTGTTTTTT. Protein sequence: CASSFELANTGELFF.

The rearrangement joins TRBV5-5 to TRBJ2-3; D unclear. Looked up from germline, CDR1 is SGHKS and CDR2 is YYEKEE (reference sequence). The CDR3 covers 16 residues. V shed 1 base and J shed 2 bases, with 14 bases lying between them. The CDR3 spells CASSLSLKGPTDTQYF. The CDR3 coding sequence is TGTGCCAGCAGCTTGAGTCTGAAGGGCCCCACAGATACGCAGTATTTT.

This chain connects TRBV6-1 to TRBJ2-7; maybe TRBD2 (5 bases). CDR3 length: 17 amino acids. V lost 6 bases, J lost 1 base, and 22 bases lay in between. Germline CDR1 MNHNS, CDR2 SASEGT. CDR3 DNA: TGTGCCAGCAGACCCCGGGGAACCCGTTACCCTTCCTACGAGCAGTACTTC. Amino acid sequence: CASRPRGTRYPSYEQYF.

The chain uses TRBV4-3 and TRBJ2-7; D unresolved. The CDR3 is 14 amino acids. The germline CDR1 and CDR2 sequences are LGHNA and YSLEER. V lost 4 bases to trimming and J lost 5 bases, with 15 bases between them. CDR3 loop: CASSRPTFAHEQYF. The CDR3 DNA reads as TGCGCCAGCAGCCGCCCAACATTTGCTCACGAGCAGTACTTC.

The chain couples TRBV29-1 to TRBJ2-2; 7 bases fit TRBD1. CDR3 size: 13 residues. V gave up 6 bases and J gave up 6 bases; unmatched junction bases: 7. CDR1 is SQVTM, CDR2 ANQGSEA, per germline. CDR3 amino acids: CSVAGTVPGELFF. CDR3 bases: TGCAGCGTCGCCGGGACAGTACCCGGGGAGCTGTTTTTT.

This clonotype came up many times. The chain couples TRBV6-5 to TRBJ2-2, with unresolved D. This CDR3 is built from 14 residues. Per germline, CDR1 MNHEY and CDR2 SVGAGI. Trimming shortened V by 8 bases and J by 1 base, and 11 bases separated the two germline ends. The CDR3 sequence: CASVSGGNTGELFF. CDR3 nucleotides: TGTGCCAGCGTTAGTGGCGGGAACACCGGGGAGCTGTTTTTT.

This rearrangement joins TRBV7-2 to TRBJ2-7; TRBD1 agrees at 9 bases. The V segment lost 5 bases and the J segment 0 bases; nucleotides outside the gene matches: 11. The CDR3 sequence is 17 residues long. Germline CDR1 is SGHTA and CDR2 is FQGNSA. DNA for the CDR3: TGTGCCAGCAGCCAAGCCGGGACAGGGCTACTCTCCTACGAGCAGTACTTC. It codes for CASSQAGTGLLSYEQYF.